This T cell receptor beta chain was documented in a study of monozygotic twins with inflammatory bowel disease. Looked up from germline, CDR1 is MDHEN and CDR2 is SYDVKM. The length of the CDR3 is 14 residues. Findings and caveats of the study: With inverse Simpson as the measure, TCRbeta diversity was lower in IBD patients than in healthy co-twins.

Details on this clonotype: Its target is unknown.

The quantity of total RNA per TCR library was about 3,300 ng. The template-switching step introduced UMIs that carried a 6-nucleotide sample barcode. Following a re-call of the 5' RACE reads, TCRdb has one entry per CDR3 protein and lacks DNA. The sample's table shows 300,000 to 400,000 distinct CDR3 sequences. The receptor comes from a human donor with ulcerative colitis or Crohn's disease, or a healthy co-twin of an affected twin (not recorded which). This rearrangement joins TRBV28 to TRBJ1-2; TCRdb's assignment of TRBD1 cannot be checked, as there is no DNA. The sequencing sample was made of blood. This CDR3 reads CASSFPGRREGYTF.